The TCR beta chain described here comes from a study of blood T cell repertoires in COVID-19. After removal of 5 bases from V and 1 base from J, the junction contained 5 bases not matched to a gene. CDR1 is SGHVS and CDR2 is FNYEAQ in the germline V gene. This CDR3 comprises 15 residues. Participants came from around 25 US areas, aged about 18 to 95 years. TCRdb keeps only in-frame clones here, not all; method: immunoSEQ multiplex PCR. The sample holds roughly 280,000 clones, more than 80% seen once. Specimen: PBMCs or T cells enriched from blood (not recorded which). This rearrangement joins TRBV7-6 to TRBJ2-1; 7 bases line up with TRBD1. The clonotype originates from a woman between 18 and 29 years old who had recovered from COVID-19. The CDR3 loop reads CASSPLTGSYNEQFF. The CDR3 nucleotides are TGTGCCAGCAGCCCCTTGACAGGGTCCTACAATGAGCAGTTCTTC.